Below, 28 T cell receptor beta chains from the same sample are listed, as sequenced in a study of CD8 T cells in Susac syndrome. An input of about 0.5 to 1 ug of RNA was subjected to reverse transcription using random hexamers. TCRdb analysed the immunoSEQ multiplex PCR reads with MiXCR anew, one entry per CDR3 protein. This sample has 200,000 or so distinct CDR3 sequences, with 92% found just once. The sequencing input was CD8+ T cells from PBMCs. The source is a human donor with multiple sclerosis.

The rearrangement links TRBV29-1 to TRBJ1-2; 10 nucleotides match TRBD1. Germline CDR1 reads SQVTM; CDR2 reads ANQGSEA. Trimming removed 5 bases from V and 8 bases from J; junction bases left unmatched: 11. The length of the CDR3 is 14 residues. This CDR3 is CSVPSGTGDGGYTF. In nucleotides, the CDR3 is TGCAGCGTTCCTTCCGGGACAGGGGATGGCGGCTACACCTTC.

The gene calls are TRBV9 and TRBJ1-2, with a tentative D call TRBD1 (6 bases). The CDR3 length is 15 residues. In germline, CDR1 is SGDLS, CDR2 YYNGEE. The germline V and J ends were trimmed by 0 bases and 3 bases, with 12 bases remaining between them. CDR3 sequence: CASSVDRDDDYGYTF. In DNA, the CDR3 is TGTGCCAGCAGCGTAGACAGGGATGATGACTATGGCTACACCTTC.

The CDR3: CASSHLAGSNEQFF. CDR3 in DNA: TGTGCCAGCAGCCATCTAGCGGGAAGCAATGAGCAGTTCTTC. J is TRBJ2-1 and V is TRBV2; 9 bases map to TRBD2. Trimming at V came to 6 bases and at J to 6 bases, leaving 6 bases not matched to a gene. The CDR3 consists of 14 residues. Germline V gene lookup returns CDR1 SNHLY and CDR2 FYNNEI.

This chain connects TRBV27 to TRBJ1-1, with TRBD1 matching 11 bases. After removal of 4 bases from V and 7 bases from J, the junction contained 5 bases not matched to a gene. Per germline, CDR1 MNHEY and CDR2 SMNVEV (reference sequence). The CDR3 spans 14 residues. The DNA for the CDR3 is TGTGCCAGCAGTTCCCCGGGACAGGGGGTTGAAGCTTTCTTT. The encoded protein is CASSSPGQGVEAFF.

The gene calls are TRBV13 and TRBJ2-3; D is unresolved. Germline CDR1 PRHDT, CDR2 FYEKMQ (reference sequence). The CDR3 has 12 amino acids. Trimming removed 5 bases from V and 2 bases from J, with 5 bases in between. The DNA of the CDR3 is TGTGCCAGCAGCCGTAACACAGATACGCAGTATTTT. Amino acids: CASSRNTDTQYF.

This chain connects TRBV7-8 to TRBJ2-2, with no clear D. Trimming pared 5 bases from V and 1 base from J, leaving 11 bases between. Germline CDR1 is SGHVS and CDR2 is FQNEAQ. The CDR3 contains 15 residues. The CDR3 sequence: CASSPHGENTGELFF. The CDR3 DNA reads TGTGCCAGCAGCCCCCATGGCGAGAACACCGGGGAGCTGTTTTTT.

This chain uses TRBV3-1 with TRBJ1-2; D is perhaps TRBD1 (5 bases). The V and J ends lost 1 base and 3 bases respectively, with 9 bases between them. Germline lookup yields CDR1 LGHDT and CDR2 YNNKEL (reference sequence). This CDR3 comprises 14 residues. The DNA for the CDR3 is TGTGCCAGCAGCCAAGGGGGGAATTACTATGGCTACACCTTC. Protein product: CASSQGGNYYGYTF.

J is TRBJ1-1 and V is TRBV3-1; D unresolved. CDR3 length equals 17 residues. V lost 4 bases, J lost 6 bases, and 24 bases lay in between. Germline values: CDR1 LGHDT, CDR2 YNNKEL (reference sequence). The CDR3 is CASSRENTGSRFAEAFF. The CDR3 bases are TGTGCCAGCAGCCGAGAAAATACCGGGTCACGATTCGCTGAAGCTTTCTTT.

The CDR3 DNA is TGCGCCAGCAGCCCTAGAACAGGGGGGACCCTCTCCGGCTACACCTTC. This gives the protein CASSPRTGGTLSGYTF. This chain connects TRBV5-1 to TRBJ1-2; 8 positions match TRBD1. The V and J ends lost 4 bases and 8 bases, in that order; junction bases with no gene match: 16. The CDR3 extends over 16 amino acids. Germline lookup yields CDR1 SGHRS and CDR2 YFSETQ.

The CDR3: CASSQEAGSTDTQYF. CDR3 bases: TGTGCCAGCAGCCAAGAGGCAGGGAGCACAGATACGCAGTATTTT. The rearrangement joins TRBV3-1 to TRBJ2-3; D is possibly TRBD1 (5 bases). V was cut by 0 bases and J by 0 bases, with 7 bases left in between. Germline V gene lookup returns CDR1 LGHDT and CDR2 YNNKEL (reference sequence). CDR3 length equals 15 residues.

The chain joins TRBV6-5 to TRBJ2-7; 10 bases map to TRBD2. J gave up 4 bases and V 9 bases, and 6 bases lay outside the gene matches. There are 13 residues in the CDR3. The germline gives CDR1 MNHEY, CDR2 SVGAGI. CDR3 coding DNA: TGTGCCAGTTCAGCGGGGGGGGTGTACGAGCAGTACTTC. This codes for CASSAGGVYEQYF.

The CDR3 DNA follows: TGTGCCAGCAGGCTGGCGAACACTGAAGCTTTCTTT. This sequence encodes CASRLANTEAFF. The chain uses TRBV5-6 and TRBJ1-1; no definite D call. The germline V gene encodes CDR1 SGHDT and CDR2 YYEEEE. This CDR3 is 12 amino acids long. V lost 5 bases to trimming and J lost 1 base, with 6 bases between them.

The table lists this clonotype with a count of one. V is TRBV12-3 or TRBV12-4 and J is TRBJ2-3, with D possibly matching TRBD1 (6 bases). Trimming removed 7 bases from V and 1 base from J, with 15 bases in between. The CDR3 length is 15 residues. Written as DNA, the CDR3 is TGTGCCAGCACTCACGTGGGGGCGGGCACAGATACGCAGTATTTT. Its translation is CASTHVGAGTDTQYF.

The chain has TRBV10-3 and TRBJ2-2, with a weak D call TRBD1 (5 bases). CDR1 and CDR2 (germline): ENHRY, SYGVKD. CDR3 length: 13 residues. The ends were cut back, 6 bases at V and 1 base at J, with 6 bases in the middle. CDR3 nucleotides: TGTGCCATCAGCACAGGGAACACCGGGGAGCTGTTTTTT. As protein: CAISTGNTGELFF.

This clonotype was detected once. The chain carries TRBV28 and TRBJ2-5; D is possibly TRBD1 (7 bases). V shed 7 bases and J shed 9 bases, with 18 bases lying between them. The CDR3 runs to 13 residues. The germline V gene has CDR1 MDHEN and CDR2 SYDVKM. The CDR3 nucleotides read TGTGCCAGCATACTGCAGGGGGGTTCGTCCCAGTACTTC. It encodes CASILQGGSSQYF.

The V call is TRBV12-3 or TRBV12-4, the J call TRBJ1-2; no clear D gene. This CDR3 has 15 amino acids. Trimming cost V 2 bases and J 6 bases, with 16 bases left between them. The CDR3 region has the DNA TGTGCCAGCAGTTTACCAGCAGGTCTGCAGGATGGCTACACCTTC. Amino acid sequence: CASSLPAGLQDGYTF.

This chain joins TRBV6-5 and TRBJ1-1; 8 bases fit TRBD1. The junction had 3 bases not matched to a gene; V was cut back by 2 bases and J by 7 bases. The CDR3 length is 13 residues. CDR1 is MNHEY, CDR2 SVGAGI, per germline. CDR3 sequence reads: CASSYTGTGEAFF. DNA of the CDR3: TGTGCCAGCAGTTACACAGGGACAGGTGAAGCTTTCTTT.

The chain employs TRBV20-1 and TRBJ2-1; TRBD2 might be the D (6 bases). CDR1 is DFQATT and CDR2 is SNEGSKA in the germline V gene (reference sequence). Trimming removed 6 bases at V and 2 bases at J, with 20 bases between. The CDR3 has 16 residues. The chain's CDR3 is CSALGGQAATYNEQFF. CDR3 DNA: TGCAGTGCCTTGGGAGGTCAGGCCGCTACCTACAATGAGCAGTTCTTC.

Here the CDR3 DNA reads TGTGCCAGCAGCGCGGGGACAGGGGTTGATGAAGCTTTCTTT. Its protein product is CASSAGTGVDEAFF. The chain links TRBV9 to TRBJ1-1, with 10 nucleotides matching TRBD1. This CDR3 has 14 residues. Per the germline V gene, CDR1 is SGDLS and CDR2 is YYNGEE. Trimming removed 3 bases from V and 7 bases from J; junction bases left unmatched: 6.

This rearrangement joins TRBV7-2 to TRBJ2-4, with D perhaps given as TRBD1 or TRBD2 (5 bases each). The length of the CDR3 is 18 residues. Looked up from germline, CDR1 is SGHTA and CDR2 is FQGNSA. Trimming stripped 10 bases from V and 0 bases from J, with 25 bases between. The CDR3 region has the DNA TGTGCCACCACCGGGGCGTCCAAGTTCCCTATAGCCAAAAACATTCAGTACTTC. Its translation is CATTGASKFPIAKNIQYF.

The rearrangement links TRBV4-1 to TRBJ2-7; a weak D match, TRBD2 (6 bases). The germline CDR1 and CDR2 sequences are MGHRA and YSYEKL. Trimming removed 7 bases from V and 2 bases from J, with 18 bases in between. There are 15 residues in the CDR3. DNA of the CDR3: TGCGCCAGCACCCTCGGGGGTAGCGGTCCCTACGAGCAGTACTTC. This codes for CASTLGGSGPYEQYF.

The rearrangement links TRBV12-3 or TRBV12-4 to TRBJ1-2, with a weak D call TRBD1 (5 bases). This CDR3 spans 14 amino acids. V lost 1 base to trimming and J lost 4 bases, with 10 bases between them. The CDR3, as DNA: TGTGCCAGCAGTTTAGGCAGGGTGGCCTATGGCTACACCTTC. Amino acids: CASSLGRVAYGYTF.

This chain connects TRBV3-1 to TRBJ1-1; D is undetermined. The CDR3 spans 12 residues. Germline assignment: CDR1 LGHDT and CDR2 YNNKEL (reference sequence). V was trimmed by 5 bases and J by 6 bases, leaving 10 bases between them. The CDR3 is CASSETSAEAFF. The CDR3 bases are TGTGCCAGCAGCGAAACGAGTGCTGAAGCTTTCTTT.

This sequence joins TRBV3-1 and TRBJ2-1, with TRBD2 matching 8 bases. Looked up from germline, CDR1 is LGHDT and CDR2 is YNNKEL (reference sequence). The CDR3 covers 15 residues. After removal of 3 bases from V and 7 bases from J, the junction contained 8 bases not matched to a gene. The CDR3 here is CASSHNAGGGNEQFF. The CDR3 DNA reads TGTGCCAGCAGCCACAACGCGGGGGGAGGGAATGAGCAGTTCTTC.

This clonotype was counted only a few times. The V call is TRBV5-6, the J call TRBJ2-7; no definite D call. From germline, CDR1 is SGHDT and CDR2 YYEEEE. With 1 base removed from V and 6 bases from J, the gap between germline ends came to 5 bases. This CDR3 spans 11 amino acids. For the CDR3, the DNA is TGTGCCAGCAGCTTGACGACCGAGCAGTACTTC. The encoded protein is CASSLTTEQYF.

The CDR3 DNA reads TGTGCCAGCAGTTCTTGGCAGACCGGAGACATCTACGAGCAGTACTTC. Protein product: CASSSWQTGDIYEQYF. This chain connects TRBV28 to TRBJ2-7; D remains ambiguous. This CDR3 has 16 residues. Germline V gives CDR1 MDHEN, CDR2 SYDVKM. Trimming stripped 4 bases from V and 3 bases from J, with 19 bases between.

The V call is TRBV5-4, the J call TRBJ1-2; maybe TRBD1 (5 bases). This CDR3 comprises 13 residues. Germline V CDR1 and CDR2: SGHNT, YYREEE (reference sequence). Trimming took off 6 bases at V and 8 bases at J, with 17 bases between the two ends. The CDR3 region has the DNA TGTGCCAGCAATGGGAGGGGTTCTCTGGGCTACACCTTC. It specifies CASNGRGSLGYTF.

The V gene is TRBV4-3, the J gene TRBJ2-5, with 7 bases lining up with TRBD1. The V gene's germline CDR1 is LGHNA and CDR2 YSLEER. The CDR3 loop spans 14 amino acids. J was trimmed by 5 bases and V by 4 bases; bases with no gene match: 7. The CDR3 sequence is CASSLRQGGETQYF. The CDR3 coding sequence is TGCGCCAGCAGCCTCCGACAGGGCGGGGAGACCCAGTACTTC.